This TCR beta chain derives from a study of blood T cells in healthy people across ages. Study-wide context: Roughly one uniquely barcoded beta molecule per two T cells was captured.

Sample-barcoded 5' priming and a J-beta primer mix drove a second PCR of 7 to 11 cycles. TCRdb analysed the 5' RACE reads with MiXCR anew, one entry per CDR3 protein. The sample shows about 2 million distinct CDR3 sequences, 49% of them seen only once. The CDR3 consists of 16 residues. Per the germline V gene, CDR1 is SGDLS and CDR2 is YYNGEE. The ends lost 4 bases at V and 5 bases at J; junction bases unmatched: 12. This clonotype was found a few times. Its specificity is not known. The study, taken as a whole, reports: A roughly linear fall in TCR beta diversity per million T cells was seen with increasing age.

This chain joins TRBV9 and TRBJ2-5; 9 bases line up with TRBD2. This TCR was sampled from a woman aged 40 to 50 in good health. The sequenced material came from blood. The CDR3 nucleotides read TGTGCCAGCAGCCCCCAGACTAGCGGCGGATGGGAGACCCAGTACTTC. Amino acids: CASSPQTSGGWETQYF.